Detailed here is one T cell receptor (beta chain). Its antigen is not yet known. Qualities for individual bases were not recorded, and no much larger clone is one base off. The sample comes from a study of beta chain features in type 1 diabetes (dated by TCRdb to the late 2010s). A note on the overall study: Patients and healthy donors did not differ in mean age, gender distribution, total cell number or subset yield. A total of 100 million to 140 million sorted cells were examined across all samples, and the number of cells per subset was strongly correlated with RNA yield. The study compared TCRB repertoires of sorted circulating CD4+ T cell subsets between recently diagnosed type 1 diabetes patients and matched healthy donors. Naive and central memory subsets were obtained from all 28 donors, but regulatory and stem cell-like memory subsets were isolated from only 8 patients and roughly 8 healthy donors.

Each donor gave one peripheral blood draw, averaging about 100 mL, which was collected into heparinised tubes. Naive, central memory, regulatory and stem cell-like memory CD4+ T cells were sorted on a BD FACSAria II using a panel including CD45RO, CCR7, CD25, CD127, CD95 and CD27. Every sorted population had a purity above 95%. PBMCs were separated immediately by Lymphoprep density gradient centrifugation and were stained directly, without being cultured. Samples were stained and sorted in pairs, with one healthy donor and one patient per experiment, so that batch effects were minimized. V drops 5 bases and J drops 7 bases, leaving 14 bases in between. In the germline V gene (reference sequence), CDR1 corresponds to MNHEY and CDR2 to SMNVEV. The CDR3 covers 14 residues, taking in both the cysteine and the phenylalanine. Only the CDR3 region is kept as DNA, spanning 42 bases read in frame from base 1.

All of the isolated RNA was reverse transcribed with the High Capacity cDNA Reverse Transcription Kit, so expressed TCRB transcripts were sequenced. Deep immunoSEQ sequencing was performed on naive, central memory and regulatory T cell samples, with an average of roughly 3.6 million total reads per sample. Sorted cells were lysed in RLT buffer, and RNA was extracted using DNase-treated RNeasy Micro or Mini kits according to cell number. To prevent cross-contamination, each cell subset was processed individually, whereas patient and healthy donor samples were processed jointly. The immunoSEQ multiplex PCR was used to amplify TCRB sequences from cDNA, yielding 87-bp fragments that span the CDR3 region. Sequencing of the amplicons was done on the Illumina HiSeq platform. The published analysis was carried out like this. PCR bias was corrected computationally using synthetic template baselines, and reads within Hamming distance 2 were collapsed, with unmergeable singletons discarded. Reads were aligned against IMGT so that V, D and J genes, CDR3 length and insertions or deletions at six rearrangement sites could be assigned. Clonotype counts were normalized to sorted cell number within each subset before computing true diversity and Gini coefficients with the tcR R package. Repertoire sharing was quantified using the overlap coefficient calculated on TCRB nucleotide sequences. Entries here come from immuneACCESS through TCRdb and include only in-frame sequences with V and J called. Some clones fail to appear in such tables; in the studies checked, an unresolved V gene covers under half of the shortfall, and the cause of the remainder is unknown. D and trimming were read from the DNA, whereas the V and J calls and clone size are those reported in that table. Within this sample are 130,000 to 150,000 clones, with 6.9% of them counted one time only. The top ten clonotypes cover around 1.3% of the sample.

Broad study findings and their caveats: Because cDNA was sequenced instead of genomic DNA, highly expressing activated cells could be over-represented, though the groups showed no difference in activation or CD3 levels. The naive, central memory and regulatory TCRB repertoires appeared to resemble one another more closely among patients than among healthy donors. Shorter templates might be favored by PCR, yet because patient and control samples were amplified and corrected together, any such skew would affect both groups equally. At VDJ recombination sites, type 1 diabetes patients had fewer insertions and more deleted nucleotides, which implies abnormalities in thymic rearrangement. Because small numbers of individuals were included in the HLA sub-analyses, any influence of HLA type on TCRB rearrangement was left unresolved. A moderate but significant shortening of TCRB CDR3 length was observed in type 1 diabetes patients in all four CD4+ subsets.

The source of this sequence is a woman aged 30 to 39 in good health. What was sequenced was central memory CD4+ T cells from blood. This receptor chain uses TRBV27 and TRBJ2-2; matching of 5 bases hints at TRBD1 as the D gene. The DNA reads as follows: TGTGCCAGCAGTCTCCCACCTCAGGGCGGGGAGCTGTTTTTT. Translated, this gives CASSLPPQGGELFF.